This entry lists 32 T cell receptor beta chains sequenced from one sample in a study of human T cells and chemical hapten exposure. TCRdb processed the RACE reads anew with MiXCR; each CDR3 protein has one entry. The table lists some 400,000 distinct CDR3 sequences, more than 4.5% of them singletons, with under 3% in the top ten. Regarding time point: patch test 1, 2 weeks after DPC sensitization. Treatment in this sample: therapeutic diphenylcyclopropenone sensitization with weekly scalp DPC. This specimen was whole blood, taken in connection with sensitization to the hapten diphenylcyclopropenone (DPC). The receptors were sampled from a woman aged 50 to 60 with alopecia areata. Some clones in this sample may be carry-over from other donors' samples.

Concerning this clonotype: One end of the junction is discordant with germline, which a read error may explain. V usage is TRBV15 and J usage is TRBJ1-5; no clear D gene. This CDR3 comprises 14 residues. Germline assignment: CDR1 LNHNV and CDR2 YYDKDF (reference sequence). The CDR3 here is CATSRVGFGQPQLF. In DNA, the CDR3 is TGTGCCACCAGCAGAGTGGGGTTCGGGCAGCCCCAGCTTTTT.

This clonotype was seen only a few times. V gene TRBV18 combines with J gene TRBJ1-1, with 7 bases aligning to TRBD1. Trimming took 6 bases from V and 3 from J; bases not matched to a gene: 10. The CDR3 sequence is 15 residues long. Germline CDR1 KGHSH, CDR2 LQKENI. This CDR3 is CASSSSYRGYTEAFF. CDR3 in DNA: TGTGCCAGCTCGTCCAGTTACAGGGGATACACTGAAGCTTTCTTT.

This clonotype was counted at least ten times. The genes are TRBV25-1 and TRBJ1-2; D unresolved. The CDR3 consists of 12 residues. V dropped 3 bases and J dropped 4 bases, with 6 bases sitting between them. The germline V gene encodes CDR1 MGHDK and CDR2 SYGVNS. The DNA for the CDR3 is TGTGCCAGCAGTGACAGCCTCTATGGCTACACCTTC. It encodes CASSDSLYGYTF.

This clonotype was observed many times. V and J are TRBV7-9 and TRBJ2-7; TRBD2 matches at 8 bases. The germline gives CDR1 SEHNR, CDR2 FQNEAQ (reference sequence). The CDR3 is made up of 14 amino acids. V gave up 5 bases and J gave up 2 bases; unmatched junction bases: 5. CDR3 amino acids: CASSPTSVTYEQYF. DNA for the CDR3: TGTGCCAGCAGCCCGACTAGCGTCACCTACGAGCAGTACTTC.

The chain carries TRBV7-9 and TRBJ2-3; D is perhaps TRBD1 (5 bases). The germline gives CDR1 SEHNR, CDR2 FQNEAQ (reference sequence). There are 15 residues in the CDR3. Trimming cost V 2 bases and J 4 bases, with 13 bases left between them. This CDR3 reads CASSLLDLGPDTQYF. CDR3 nucleotide sequence: TGTGCCAGCAGCTTACTAGACCTGGGGCCAGATACGCAGTATTTT.

There are many counts of this clonotype. The J gene is TRBJ2-1, the V gene TRBV4-3, with D tentatively TRBD1 (6 bases). The CDR3 is 13 residues long. Trimming left V 0 bases short and J 12 bases short, with 12 bases between. Germline assignment: CDR1 LGHNA and CDR2 YSLEER. The CDR3 DNA follows: TGCGCCAGCAGCCAAGATCGGTGGGGGCTGCAGTTCTTC. Protein sequence: CASSQDRWGLQFF.

There are many counts of this clonotype. The rearrangement joins TRBV4-2 to TRBJ2-7; the match to TRBD2 covers 8 bases. The CDR3 has 13 residues. The V gene end was trimmed by 1 base and the J gene end by 4 bases; junction bases not matched to a gene: 0. Per the germline V gene, CDR1 is LGHNA and CDR2 is YNFKEQ. The DNA of the CDR3 is TGTGCCAGCAGCCAAGGACTAGCGTACGAGCAGTACTTC. Translated: CASSQGLAYEQYF.

The rearrangement joins TRBV7-3 to TRBJ2-3; 8 nucleotides align to TRBD2. This CDR3 comprises 13 residues. V lost 6 bases, J lost 11 bases, and 10 bases stayed unmatched. The germline gives CDR1 SGHTA, CDR2 FQGTGA. This CDR3 reads CASSPGGGSGQYF. The CDR3 DNA sequence: TGTGCCAGCAGTCCCGGGGGGGGGAGTGGGCAGTATTTT.

This clonotype has a count of ten or more. The gene calls are TRBV5-4 and TRBJ1-1; 11 nucleotides match TRBD1. CDR1 and CDR2 from the germline V gene are SGHNT and YYREEE (reference sequence). The V segment lost 3 bases and the J segment 4 bases; nucleotides outside the gene matches: 5. The CDR3 is made up of 15 amino acids. As DNA, the CDR3 is TGTGCCAGCAGCTCCCGGGGGACAGGGGGCACTGAAGCTTTCTTT. It codes for CASSSRGTGGTEAFF.

This clonotype was found many times. This chain joins TRBV5-1 and TRBJ1-5; 7 bases match TRBD1. The CDR3 totals 15 residues. The V and J ends lost 0 bases and 3 bases, in that order; junction bases with no gene match: 3. Germline V gives CDR1 SGHRS, CDR2 YFSETQ. DNA of the CDR3: TGCGCCAGCAGCTTGGGGACAGGCGACAATCAGCCCCAGCATTTT. Encoded protein: CASSLGTGDNQPQHF.

The table lists this clonotype with many counts. The chain is built from TRBV3-1 and TRBJ1-1; 8 bases match TRBD1. This CDR3 is 14 amino acids long. After removal of 3 bases from V and 5 bases from J, the junction contained 5 bases not matched to a gene. CDR1 is LGHDT, CDR2 YNNKEL, per germline (reference sequence). CDR3: CASSHRTGRTEAFF. CDR3 coding DNA: TGTGCCAGCAGCCACCGGACAGGGAGGACTGAAGCTTTCTTT.

This chain uses TRBV2 with TRBJ2-4; D remains unclear. The CDR3 extends over 12 amino acids. Germline CDR1 is SNHLY and CDR2 is FYNNEI. The V end lost 8 bases, the J end lost 4 bases, and 9 bases lay between the germline ends. CDR3 in amino acids: CASVDRKNIQYF. In nucleotides, the CDR3 is TGTGCCAGCGTGGACCGAAAAAACATTCAGTACTTC.

This clonotype was counted only a few times. V usage is TRBV19 and J usage is TRBJ2-1, with D perhaps matching TRBD1 (7 bases). The germline V gene has CDR1 LNHDA and CDR2 SQIVND (reference sequence). Trimming removed 8 bases at V and 3 bases at J, with 26 bases between. The CDR3 has 18 residues. Here the CDR3 reads CASRTGAIGGDDYNEQFF. The CDR3 coding sequence is TGTGCCAGTCGGACAGGCGCTATCGGCGGGGACGACTACAATGAGCAGTTCTTC.

This clonotype was seen ten or more times. The rearrangement joins TRBV7-2 to TRBJ1-5; 8 bases fit TRBD1. J was trimmed by 2 bases and V by 5 bases; bases with no gene match: 5. Germline V gives CDR1 SGHTA, CDR2 FQGNSA. This CDR3 comprises 15 residues. The chain's CDR3 is CASSTWTGRNQPQHF. The CDR3 DNA is TGTGCCAGCAGCACCTGGACAGGGCGCAATCAGCCCCAGCATTTT. The variable domain in full, completed from reference TRBV7-2 and TRBJ1-5, reads GAGVSQSPSNKVTEKGKDVELRCDPISGHTALYWYRQSLGQGLEFLIYFQGNSAPDKSGLPSDRFSAERTGGSVSTLTIQRTQQEDSAVYLCASSTWTGRNQPQHFGDGTRLSIL.

This clonotype occurred many times. This chain uses TRBV18 with TRBJ1-6; D unclear. V shed 3 bases and J shed 6 bases, with 12 bases lying between them. CDR3 size: 15 residues. The V gene's germline CDR1 is KGHSH and CDR2 LQKENI. In DNA, the CDR3 is TGTGCCAGCTCACCGCAGGACGGGTTTAATTCACCCCTCCACTTT. This codes for CASSPQDGFNSPLHF.

This clonotype came up many times. The chain joins TRBV7-2 to TRBJ2-5; D uncertain. The CDR3 extends over 17 amino acids. Trimming removed 2 bases from V and 1 base from J, with 17 bases in between. Per the germline V gene, CDR1 is SGHTA and CDR2 is FQGNSA. The CDR3 region is CASSLIHGVTSQETQYF. The CDR3 DNA sequence: TGTGCCAGCAGCTTAATCCATGGGGTAACCTCCCAAGAGACCCAGTACTTC.

Many counts were recorded for this clonotype. The chain is built from TRBV20-1 and TRBJ2-3; D ambiguous. The CDR3 runs to 10 residues. V was cut by 6 bases and J by 4 bases, with 5 bases left in between. Germline V gives CDR1 DFQATT, CDR2 SNEGSKA (reference sequence). In DNA, the CDR3 is TGCAGTGCGCTCTCAGATACGCAGTATTTT. Its translation is CSALSDTQYF.

This clonotype showed up just a few times. Given a much more abundant clone one base away, this may be a read error. The V gene is TRBV6-1, the J gene TRBJ2-3; 10 bases line up with TRBD2. This CDR3 region has 15 residues. Germline V gives CDR1 MNHNS, CDR2 SASEGT. J gave up 1 base and V 6 bases, and 4 bases lay outside the gene matches. CDR3 in DNA: TGTGCCAGCAGGCCCGGGACTAGCGGCACAGATACGCAGTATTTT. Its translation: CASRPGTSGTDTQYF.

The V and J genes are TRBV7-9 and TRBJ1-3, with D possibly being TRBD1 (6 bases). Between the trimmed V and J ends, which lost 6 bases and 0 bases, there was a span of 9 bases. The CDR3 extends over 14 amino acids. CDR1 is SEHNR, CDR2 FQNEAQ, per germline (reference sequence). The CDR3 protein is CASRWDNSGNTIYF. The CDR3 DNA reads TGTGCCAGCAGATGGGACAACTCTGGAAACACCATATATTTT. Complete variable domain (other parts from reference TRBV7-9 and TRBJ1-3): DTGVSQNPRHKITKRGQNVTFRCDPISEHNRLYWYRQTLGQGPEFLTYFQNEAQLEKSRLLSDRFSAERPKGSFSTLEIQRTEQGDSAMYLCASRWDNSGNTIYFGEGSWLTVV.

In this sample, this clonotype turned up a few times. The chain uses TRBV5-4 and TRBJ2-3; D gene ambiguous. V was clipped by 6 bases and J by 0 bases, with 5 bases between them. This CDR3 region has 12 residues. Germline V CDR1 and CDR2: SGHNT, YYREEE (reference sequence). In DNA, the CDR3 is TGTGCCAGCACCGTGAGCACAGATACGCAGTATTTT. Its translation is CASTVSTDTQYF.

The chain uses TRBV6-5 and TRBJ1-2; D unresolved. The V end lost 0 bases, the J end lost 1 base, and 9 bases lay between the germline ends. Germline V gene sequence: CDR1 MNHEY, CDR2 SVGAGI. The CDR3 covers 15 residues. CDR3 DNA: TGTGCCAGCAGTTACTCGAAGCAGGTTAACTATGGCTACACCTTC. Residues: CASSYSKQVNYGYTF.

The chain has TRBV3-1 and TRBJ1-1; tentative D call: TRBD1 (6 bases). The CDR3 sequence is 14 residues long. Germline V gene data show CDR1 as LGHDT and CDR2 as YNNKEL (reference sequence). V was pared by 1 base and J by 8 bases, with 14 bases between. The CDR3 reads CASSQGGGLEEAFF. The CDR3 DNA reads as TGTGCCAGCAGCCAAGGGGGGGGCCTCGAGGAAGCTTTCTTT. The whole variable domain, filled in from reference TRBV3-1 and TRBJ1-1, reads DTAVSQTPKYLVTQMGNDKSIKCEQNLGHDTMYWYKQDSKKFLKIMFSYNNKELIINETVPNRFSPKSPDKAHLNLHINSLELGDSAVYFCASSQGGGLEEAFFGQGTRLTVV.

This clonotype was counted at least ten times. This chain connects TRBV6-2 or TRBV6-3 to TRBJ1-1; possible D gene TRBD1, 6 bases. The CDR3 is 16 residues long. Trimming stripped 4 bases from V and 1 base from J, with 16 bases between. The V gene's germline CDR1 is MNHEY and CDR2 SVGEGT. The CDR3: CASSFNREEGNTEAFF. The CDR3 region has the DNA TGTGCCAGCAGTTTTAACAGGGAGGAGGGGAACACTGAAGCTTTCTTT.

This clonotype was picked up many times. The chain recombines TRBV27 with TRBJ2-3; D is unresolved. The V gene lost 7 bases and the J gene lost 2 bases, with 4 bases spanning the gap. The germline gives CDR1 MNHEY, CDR2 SMNVEV (reference sequence). The CDR3 contains 11 residues. The CDR3 loop reads CASTDTDTQYF. The CDR3 region has the DNA TGTGCCAGCACTGACACAGATACGCAGTATTTT.

In its sample, this clonotype was seen many times. V gene TRBV10-3 combines with J gene TRBJ1-2; D is uncertain. The germline V gene has CDR1 ENHRY and CDR2 SYGVKD. The CDR3 length is 16 residues. V lost 2 bases to trimming and J lost 4 bases, with 17 bases between them. The CDR3 coding sequence is TGTGCCATCAGTGAGCCCCGTGGGGAAGGGAGCTATGGCTACACCTTC. Protein sequence: CAISEPRGEGSYGYTF.

This chain uses TRBV30 with TRBJ1-1, with TRBD1 identical over 10 bases. The length of the CDR3 is 17 residues. CDR1 is GTSNPN and CDR2 is SVGIG in the germline V gene (reference sequence). The trim removed 3 bases at V and 3 bases at J, leaving 13 bases unmatched. Written as DNA, the CDR3 is TGTGCCTGGAGGCCCCGCTTTGGACAGGGGGGCGACACTGAAGCTTTCTTT. Encoded protein: CAWRPRFGQGGDTEAFF. Looking up the rest from reference TRBV30 and TRBJ1-1 gives the full variable domain: SQTIHQWPATLVQPVGSPLSLECTVEGTSNPNLYWYRQAAGRGLQLLFYSVGIGQISSEVPQNLSASRPQDRQFILSSKKLLLSDSGFYLCAWRPRFGQGGDTEAFFGQGTRLTVV.

The chain is built from TRBV6-1 and TRBJ1-2; the D is unclear. V dropped 7 bases and J dropped 2 bases, with 5 bases sitting between them. CDR1 is MNHNS, CDR2 SASEGT, per germline. The CDR3 loop spans 11 amino acids. The CDR3 DNA reads as TGTGCCAGCACCACAAACTATGGCTACACCTTC. It specifies CASTTNYGYTF.

The sample holds many counts of this clonotype. J is TRBJ2-4 and V is TRBV11-1; D could derive from TRBD1 or TRBD2 (5 bases each). There are 13 residues in the CDR3. Trimming shortened V by 8 bases and J by 5 bases, and 13 bases separated the two germline ends. CDR1 and CDR2 from the germline V gene are SGHAT and FQDESV (reference sequence). The CDR3 bases are TGTGCCAGCGTTCACCGGGACGAAAACATTCAGTACTTC. Translation: CASVHRDENIQYF.

In its sample, this clonotype was seen many times. This sequence joins TRBV6-5 and TRBJ2-1; 8 positions match TRBD2. Unmatched junction bases numbered 10, after V lost 6 bases and J lost 6 bases. Germline V lookup: CDR1 MNHEY, CDR2 SVGAGI. The CDR3 covers 15 residues. CDR3 in amino acids: CASRHGRVLGNEQFF. As DNA, the CDR3 is TGTGCCAGCAGGCACGGGAGGGTCTTGGGCAATGAGCAGTTCTTC.

This clonotype was counted between two and nine times. This sequence joins TRBV29-1 and TRBJ1-1; no reliable D call. The CDR3 consists of 13 residues. V was trimmed by 2 bases and J by 5 bases, leaving 12 bases between them. Germline CDR1 is SQVTM and CDR2 is ANQGSEA. The CDR3 is CSVETTPGTEAFF. CDR3 DNA: TGCAGCGTTGAAACTACGCCGGGAACTGAAGCTTTCTTT.

The chain carries TRBV4-1 and TRBJ2-1; TRBD2 matches at 8 bases. The CDR3 is 15 amino acids. Germline V gene sequence: CDR1 MGHRA, CDR2 YSYEKL. V was pared by 4 bases and J by 4 bases, with 6 bases of the junction left unmatched. This chain's CDR3 is CASSLRGGGYNEQFF. The CDR3 DNA is TGCGCCAGCAGCCTCCGGGGGGGCGGGTACAATGAGCAGTTCTTC.

This clonotype has a handful of counts. J is TRBJ2-3 and V is TRBV18, with a tentative D call TRBD2 (5 bases). V dropped 3 bases and J dropped 2 bases, with 15 bases sitting between them. The CDR3 covers 16 residues. The germline V gene encodes CDR1 KGHSH and CDR2 LQKENI. The CDR3 loop reads CASSPVRSGYTDTQYF. The CDR3 DNA reads TGTGCCAGCTCACCGGTCCGGAGCGGCTACACAGATACGCAGTATTTT.